This TCR beta chain was profiled in a study of Tregs in tolerant kidney transplant recipients. Study-wide findings and caveats: Activated donor B cell expansion appeared to reveal the most relevant donor-specific TCRbeta repertoire.

By frequency, this clone registers medium-sized. What it binds is unknown. The CDR3 is cut off 3 residues early in the read; its end comes from the germline J gene. Data came from immunoSEQ multiplex PCR; TCRdb stores just in-frame clones and leaves some out. Its listing shows around 1,700 clones. The V gene lost 4 bases and the J gene lost 5 bases, with 18 bases spanning the gap. Germline CDR1 SGHTA, CDR2 FQGNSA. The CDR3 is 15 residues long. Recipient PBMCs carried a CFSE label and met irradiated graft donor PBMCs for about six days before FACS sorting. The chain links TRBV7-2 to TRBJ2-7; possible D gene TRBD2, 6 bases. The sequence came from a human patient who received a combined kidney and bone marrow transplant. This material consisted of CD4+ T cells from blood cultured with allogeneic cells, taken before the transplant. CDR3 DNA, as far as it was read: TGTGCCAGCAGCTCCGCGGGGCAGGTCTTTGACGAG. This gives the protein CASSSAGQVFDE. From start to end, the CDR3 is CASSSAGQVFDEQYF. Looking up the rest from reference TRBV7-2 and TRBJ2-7 gives the full variable domain: GAGVSQSPSNKVTEKGKDVELRCDPISGHTALYWYRQSLGQGLEFLIYFQGNSAPDKSGLPSDRFSAERTGGSVSTLTIQRTQQEDSAVYLCASSSAGQVFDEQYFGPGTRLTVT.